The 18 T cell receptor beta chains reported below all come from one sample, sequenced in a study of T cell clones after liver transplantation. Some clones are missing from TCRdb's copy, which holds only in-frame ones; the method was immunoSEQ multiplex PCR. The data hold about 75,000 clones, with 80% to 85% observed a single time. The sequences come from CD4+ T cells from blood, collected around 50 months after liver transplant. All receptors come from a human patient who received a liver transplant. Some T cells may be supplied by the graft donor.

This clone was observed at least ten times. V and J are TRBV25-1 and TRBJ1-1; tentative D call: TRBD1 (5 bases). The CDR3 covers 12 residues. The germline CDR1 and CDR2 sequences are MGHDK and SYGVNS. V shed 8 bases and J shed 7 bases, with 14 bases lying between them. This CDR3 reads CASSRGTGEAFF. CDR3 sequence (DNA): TGTGCCAGCTCGCGAGGCACAGGTGAAGCTTTCTTT.

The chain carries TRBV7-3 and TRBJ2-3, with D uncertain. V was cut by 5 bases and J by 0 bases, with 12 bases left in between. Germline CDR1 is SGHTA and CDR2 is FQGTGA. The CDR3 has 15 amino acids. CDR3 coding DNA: TGTGCCAGCAGCGCTGTAGGGTCTAGCACAGATACGCAGTATTTT. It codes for CASSAVGSSTDTQYF.

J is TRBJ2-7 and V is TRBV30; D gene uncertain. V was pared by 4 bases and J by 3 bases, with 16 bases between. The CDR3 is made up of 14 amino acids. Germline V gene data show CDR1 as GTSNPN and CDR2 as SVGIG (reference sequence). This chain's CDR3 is CAWTRLVGSYEQYF. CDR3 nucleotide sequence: TGTGCCTGGACCAGACTGGTTGGTAGCTACGAGCAGTACTTC.

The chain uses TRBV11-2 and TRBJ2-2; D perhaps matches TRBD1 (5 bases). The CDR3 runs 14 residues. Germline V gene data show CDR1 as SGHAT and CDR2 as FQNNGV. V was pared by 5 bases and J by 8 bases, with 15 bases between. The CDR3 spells CASSPRQSKGELFF. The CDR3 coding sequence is TGTGCCAGCAGCCCCAGACAGTCGAAGGGGGAGCTGTTTTTT. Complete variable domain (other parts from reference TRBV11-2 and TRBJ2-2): EAGVAQSPRYKIIEKRQSVAFWCNPISGHATLYWYQQILGQGPKLLIQFQNNGVVDDSQLPKDRFSAERLKGVDSTLKIQPAKLEDSAVYLCASSPRQSKGELFFGEGSRLTVL.

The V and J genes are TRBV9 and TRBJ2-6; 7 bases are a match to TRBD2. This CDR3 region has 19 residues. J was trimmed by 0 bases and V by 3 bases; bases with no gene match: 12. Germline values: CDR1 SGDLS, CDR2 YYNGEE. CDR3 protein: CASSGPIAGDFSGANVLTF. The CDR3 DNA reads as TGTGCCAGCAGCGGGCCTATAGCGGGCGACTTCTCTGGGGCCAACGTCCTGACTTTC.

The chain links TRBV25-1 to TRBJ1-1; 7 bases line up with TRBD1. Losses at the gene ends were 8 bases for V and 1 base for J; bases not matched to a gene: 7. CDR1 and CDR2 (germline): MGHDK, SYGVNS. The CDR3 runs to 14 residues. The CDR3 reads CASRPSGGNTEAFF. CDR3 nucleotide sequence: TGTGCCAGCCGGCCTTCAGGGGGGAACACTGAAGCTTTCTTT.

The chain's CDR3 is CASSLGAGGRLETQYF. CDR3 sequence (DNA): TGTGCCAGCAGCTTAGGGGCAGGCGGGAGGTTGGAGACCCAGTACTTC. V usage is TRBV7-2 and J usage is TRBJ2-5, with 8 bases aligning to TRBD2. CDR1 is SGHTA and CDR2 is FQGNSA in the germline V gene. J lost 5 bases, V lost 1 base, and 9 bases had no gene match. The CDR3 consists of 16 residues.

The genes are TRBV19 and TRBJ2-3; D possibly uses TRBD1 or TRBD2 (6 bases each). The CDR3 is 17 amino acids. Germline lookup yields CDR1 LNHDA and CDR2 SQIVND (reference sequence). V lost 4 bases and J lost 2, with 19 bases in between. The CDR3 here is CASSKSAQGGLTDTQYF. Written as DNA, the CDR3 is TGTGCCAGTAGTAAGTCGGCACAAGGGGGGCTCACAGATACGCAGTATTTT.

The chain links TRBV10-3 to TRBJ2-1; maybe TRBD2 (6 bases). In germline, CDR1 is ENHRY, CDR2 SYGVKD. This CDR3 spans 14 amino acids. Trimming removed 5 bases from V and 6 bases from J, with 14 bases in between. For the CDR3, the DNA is TGTGCCATCAGTAAAACGGGGGTCGGCAATGAGCAGTTCTTC. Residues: CAISKTGVGNEQFF.

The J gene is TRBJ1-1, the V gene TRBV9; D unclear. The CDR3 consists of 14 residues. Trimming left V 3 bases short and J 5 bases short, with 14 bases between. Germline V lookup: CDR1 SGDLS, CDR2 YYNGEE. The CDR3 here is CASSESPVGTEAFF. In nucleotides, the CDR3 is TGTGCCAGCAGCGAAAGCCCCGTAGGGACTGAAGCTTTCTTT. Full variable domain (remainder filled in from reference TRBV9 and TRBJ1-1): DSGVTQTPKHLITATGQRVTLRCSPRSGDLSVYWYQQSLDQGLQFLIQYYNGEERAKGNILERFSAQQFPDLHSELNLSSLELGDSALYFCASSESPVGTEAFFGQGTRLTVV.

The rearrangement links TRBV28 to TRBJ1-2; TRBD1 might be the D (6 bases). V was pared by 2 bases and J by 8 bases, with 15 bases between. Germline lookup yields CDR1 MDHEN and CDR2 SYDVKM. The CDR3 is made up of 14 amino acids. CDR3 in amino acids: CASSLTGHGTGYTF. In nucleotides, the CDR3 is TGTGCCAGCAGTTTAACGGGACATGGGACGGGCTACACCTTC.

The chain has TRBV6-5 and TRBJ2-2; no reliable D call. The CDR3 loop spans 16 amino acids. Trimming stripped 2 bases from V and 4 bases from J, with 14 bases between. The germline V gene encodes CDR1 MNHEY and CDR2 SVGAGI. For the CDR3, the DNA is TGTGCCAGCAGTTACCCGACGGCCTACTCCACCGGGGAGCTGTTTTTT. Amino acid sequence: CASSYPTAYSTGELFF.

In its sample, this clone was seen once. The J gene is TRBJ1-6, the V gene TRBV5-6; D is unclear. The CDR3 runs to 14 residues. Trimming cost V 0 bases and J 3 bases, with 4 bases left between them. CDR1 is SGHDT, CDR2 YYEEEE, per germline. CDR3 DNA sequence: TGTGCCAGCAGCTTGGCGGTCTATAATTCACCCCTCCACTTT. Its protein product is CASSLAVYNSPLHF.

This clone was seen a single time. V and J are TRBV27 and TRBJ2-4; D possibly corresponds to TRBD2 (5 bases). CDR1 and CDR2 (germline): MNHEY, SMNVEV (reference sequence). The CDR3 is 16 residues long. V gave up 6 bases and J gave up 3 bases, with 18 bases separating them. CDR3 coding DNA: TGTGCCAGCAGCCAACCCACCCGGACTGACAAAAACATTCAGTACTTC. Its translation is CASSQPTRTDKNIQYF.

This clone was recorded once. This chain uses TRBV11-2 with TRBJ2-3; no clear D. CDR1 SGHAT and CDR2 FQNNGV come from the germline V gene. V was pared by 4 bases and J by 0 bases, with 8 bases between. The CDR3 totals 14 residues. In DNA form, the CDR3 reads TGTGCCAGCAGCTCGCTTGGTAGCACAGATACGCAGTATTTT. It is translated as CASSSLGSTDTQYF.

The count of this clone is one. CDR3: CASSAREAGGTGELFF. The CDR3 DNA is TGTGCCAGCAGCGCGCGGGAGGCGGGAGGCACCGGGGAGCTGTTTTTT. The chain couples TRBV7-2 to TRBJ2-2, with 8 bases matching TRBD2. Germline V gene data show CDR1 as SGHTA and CDR2 as FQGNSA. The CDR3 has 16 residues. V gave up 5 bases and J gave up 4 bases; unmatched junction bases: 9.

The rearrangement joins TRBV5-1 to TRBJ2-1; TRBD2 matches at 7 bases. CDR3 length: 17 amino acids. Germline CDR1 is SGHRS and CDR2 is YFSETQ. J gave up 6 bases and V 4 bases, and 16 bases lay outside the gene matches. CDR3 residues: CASSPLWSGVSFNEQFF. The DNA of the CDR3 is TGCGCCAGCAGCCCTCTGTGGAGCGGGGTCAGTTTCAATGAGCAGTTCTTC. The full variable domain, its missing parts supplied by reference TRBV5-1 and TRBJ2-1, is KAGVTQTPRYLIKTRGQQVTLSCSPISGHRSVSWYQQTPGQGLQFLFEYFSETQRNKGNFPGRFSGRQFSNSRSEMNVSTLELGDSALYLCASSPLWSGVSFNEQFFGPGTRLTVL.

The CDR3 region has the DNA TGTGCCAGCAGCTTACGCCGGGACAGAAACATGGGCTCCTACGAGCAGTACTTC. Translating it yields CASSLRRDRNMGSYEQYF. The chain uses TRBV11-1 and TRBJ2-7; 7 bases match TRBD1. Trimming took 2 bases from V and 0 from J; bases not matched to a gene: 13. The CDR3 runs 18 residues. CDR1 and CDR2 from the germline V gene are SGHAT and FQDESV (reference sequence).